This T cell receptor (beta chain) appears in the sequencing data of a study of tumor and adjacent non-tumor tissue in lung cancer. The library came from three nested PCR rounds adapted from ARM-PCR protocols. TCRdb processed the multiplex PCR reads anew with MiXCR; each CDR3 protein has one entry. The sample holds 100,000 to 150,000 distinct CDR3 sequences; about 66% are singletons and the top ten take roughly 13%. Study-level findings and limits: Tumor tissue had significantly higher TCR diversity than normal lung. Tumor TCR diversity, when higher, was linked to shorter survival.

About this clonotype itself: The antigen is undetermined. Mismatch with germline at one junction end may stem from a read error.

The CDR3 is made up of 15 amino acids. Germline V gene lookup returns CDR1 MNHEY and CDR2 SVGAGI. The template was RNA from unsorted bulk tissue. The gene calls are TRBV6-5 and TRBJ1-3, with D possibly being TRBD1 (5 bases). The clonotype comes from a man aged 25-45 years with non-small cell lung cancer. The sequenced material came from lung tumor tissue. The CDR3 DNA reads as TGTGCCAGTAGTTCCCTGCCGGGGGCTGGAAACACCATATATTTT. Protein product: CASSSLPGAGNTIYF.